This T cell receptor beta chain was identified in a study of blood T cells in healthy people across ages. Study-wide context: There was about one barcoded beta molecule captured by template switching per two T cells.

This clonotype was seen a handful of times. Its antigen is unidentified. Study results and limitations: Across the age range, TCR beta diversity per million T cells fell in a roughly linear way. Conclusively comparing naive with antigen-experienced cells was impossible with unsorted PBMCs.

Using a J-beta primer mix together with a sample-barcoded 5' primer, a second PCR was run for about 7 to 12 cycles. Every cDNA molecule carried a tag from a template-switch adaptor bearing 12 random nucleotides. A single record per CDR3 protein comes from TCRdb applying MiXCR to the 5' RACE reads. Of 1,500,000 or so distinct CDR3 sequences listed, approximately 39% are singletons. Germline lookup yields CDR1 LGHNA and CDR2 YSLEER. V lost 5 bases and J lost 5, with 18 bases in between. This CDR3 is built from 15 residues. What was sequenced was blood. The V call is TRBV4-3, the J call TRBJ1-1; D may be TRBD1 (5 bases). The receptor's source is a woman aged 18-29 years in good health. DNA for the CDR3: TGCGCCAGCAGCACCTTAGGGGAGGGCCGGACTGAAGCTTTCTTT. As protein: CASSTLGEGRTEAFF.